A selection of T cell receptor beta chains follows, all from one sample in a study of OX40 agonist ivuxolimab in advanced cancers. Here immunoSEQ multiplex PCR was the method, and the copy in TCRdb shows in-frame clones only, minus some. The sample has 15,000 to 20,000 clones, about 60% seen once. The sample here was CD4+ or CD8+ T cells sorted from blood, taken in a trial of the OX40 agonist ivuxolimab. All receptors derive from an adult with an advanced solid tumor such as melanoma, head and neck, liver or kidney cancer. Both conserved end residues are part of each CDR3. D genes are given only for firm matches. The size field is filled for only some rows; it gives once, few, many or a size class.

CDR3 protein	CDR3 DNA	V gene	J gene	D gene	clone size
CASSAAAEQYF	TGTGCCAGCAGCGCGGCAGCAGAGCAGTACTTC	TRBV5-5	TRBJ2-7	-	medium-sized
CASSFRAGGDGYTF	TGTGCCAGCAGTTTCCGAGCAGGGGGCGATGGCTACACCTTC	TRBV6-5	TRBJ1-2	TRBD1	-
CASSLYRSDQPQHF	TGTGCCAGCAGTTTATACAGGAGCGATCAGCCCCAGCATTTT	TRBV28	TRBJ1-5	-	-
CASSLGHRVRETQYF	TGTGCCAGCAGCTTAGGCCACAGGGTTCGAGAGACCCAGTACTTC	TRBV11-1	TRBJ2-5	-	few
CAITDLGQGVSEAFF	TGTGCCATCACAGACCTGGGACAGGGGGTTTCTGAAGCTTTCTTT	TRBV10-3	TRBJ1-1	TRBD1	-
CASSFVTSGGFNEQFF	TGTGCCAGCAGTTTCGTAACTAGCGGGGGGTTCAATGAGCAGTTCTTC	TRBV5-6	TRBJ2-1	TRBD2	-
CASSFDGARNEKLFF	TGTGCCAGCAGCTTCGACGGAGCTCGAAATGAAAAACTGTTTTTT	TRBV7-9	TRBJ1-4	-	-
CASIPGTSGGTEQFF	TGTGCCAGCATCCCCGGGACTAGCGGGGGTACTGAGCAGTTCTTC	TRBV2	TRBJ2-1	TRBD2	few
CASSSPAGYQETQYF	TGTGCCAGCAGTTCCCCTGCGGGGTACCAAGAGACCCAGTACTTC	TRBV7-9	TRBJ2-5	-	once
CASSIGTGGNEQYF	TGTGCCAGTAGTATAGGGACAGGGGGCAACGAGCAGTACTTC	TRBV19	TRBJ2-7	TRBD1	-
CASSPGGTSGGDNEQFF	TGTGCCAGCTCACCAGGCGGGACTAGCGGGGGGGACAATGAGCAGTTCTTC	TRBV18	TRBJ2-1	TRBD2	-
CAVRQGNGYTF	TGTGCCGTAAGACAGGGTAATGGCTACACCTTC	TRBV2	TRBJ1-2	TRBD1	medium-sized
CASSSRQDRFANQPQHF	TGTGCCAGCAGTTCCCGACAGGATCGCTTTGCCAATCAGCCCCAGCATTTT	TRBV2	TRBJ1-5	-	-
CASSSYGEYEQYF	TGTGCCAGCAGCTCCTATGGGGAATACGAGCAGTACTTC	TRBV11-3	TRBJ2-7	-	medium-sized
CASSIGTGYSNQPQHF	TGTGCCAGTAGTATAGGGACAGGATATAGCAATCAGCCCCAGCATTTT	TRBV19	TRBJ1-5	TRBD1	few
CASSDPLNTEAFF	TGTGCCAGCAGCGACCCCCTGAACACTGAAGCTTTCTTT	TRBV7-9	TRBJ1-1	-	-
CSVEGRPSTDTQYF	TGCAGCGTTGAAGGGCGGCCTAGCACAGATACGCAGTATTTT	TRBV29-1	TRBJ2-3	-	-
CASSWGRQGFHEQYF	TGTGCCAGCAGCTGGGGTCGACAGGGTTTCCACGAGCAGTACTTC	TRBV5-6	TRBJ2-7	TRBD1	medium-sized
CATAGRGVLYNEQFF	TGTGCCACCGCTGGCCGGGGGGTCCTTTACAATGAGCAGTTCTTC	TRBV7-8	TRBJ2-1	TRBD2	-
CATAVGGNQPQHF	TGTGCCACCGCGGTCGGCGGGAATCAGCCCCAGCATTTT	TRBV5-4	TRBJ1-5	-	-
CASSLRVAGDNEQFF	TGTGCCAGCAGCTTAAGGGTAGCCGGCGACAATGAGCAGTTCTTC	TRBV7-9	TRBJ2-1	-	once
CASSPGGYYNEQFF	TGTGCCAGCAGCCCGGGAGGGTACTACAATGAGCAGTTCTTC	TRBV28	TRBJ2-1	TRBD2	few
CSAGGAYGYTF	TGCAGTGCCGGGGGAGCCTATGGCTACACCTTC	TRBV20-1	TRBJ1-2	-	medium-sized
CASRLPGDQPQHF	TGTGCCAGCAGGTTACCGGGTGATCAGCCCCAGCATTTT	TRBV6-1	TRBJ1-5	-	few
CASSPPGHLYEQYF	TGTGCCAGTAGTCCACCGGGACATCTCTACGAGCAGTACTTC	TRBV19	TRBJ2-7	-	-
CASSYRGLGELFF	TGTGCCAGCAGTTACAGGGGGCTCGGGGAGCTGTTTTTT	TRBV27	TRBJ2-2	TRBD1	-
CASSPRDSDTQYF	TGCGCCAGCAGCCCCCGGGACTCAGATACGCAGTATTTT	TRBV4-1	TRBJ2-3	-	-
CASSGDRPYEQYF	TGTGCCAGCAGTGGGGACAGGCCCTACGAGCAGTACTTC	TRBV25-1	TRBJ2-7	TRBD1	medium-sized
CASIRGGTAEESDIYEQYF	TGTGCCAGCATCCGTGGGGGGACAGCGGAGGAATCCGATATCTACGAGCAGTACTTC	TRBV5-6	TRBJ2-7	-	-
CASSSTAEDTEAFF	TGCGCCAGCAGCTCAACCGCCGAAGACACTGAAGCTTTCTTT	TRBV5-1	TRBJ1-1	-	few
CASSAIGTGGSPLHF	TGTGCCAGCAGCGCAATCGGGACAGGGGGTTCACCCCTCCACTTT	TRBV9	TRBJ1-6	TRBD1	-
CASSLEGREQYF	TGTGCCAGCAGCTTGGAGGGCAGGGAGCAGTACTTC	TRBV5-4	TRBJ2-7	-	-
CASSLPTAYNEQFF	TGTGCCAGTAGTCTCCCGACAGCCTACAATGAGCAGTTCTTC	TRBV19	TRBJ2-1	-	-
CASSSQGDGNTIYF	TGTGCCAGCAGTTCTCAGGGGGATGGAAACACCATATATTTT	TRBV28	TRBJ1-3	TRBD1	-
CASSGGAWDKNIQYF	TGCGCCAGCAGTGGGGGGGCTTGGGACAAAAACATTCAGTACTTC	TRBV10-2	TRBJ2-4	-	-
CASSHRAQGANEQYF	TGCGCCAGCAGCCATCGGGCGCAGGGGGCCAACGAGCAGTACTTC	TRBV4-1	TRBJ2-7	TRBD1	-
CASSQPGGSGLGDEQYF	TGTGCCAGCAGCCAGCCCGGGGGTTCAGGGCTGGGGGACGAGCAGTACTTC	TRBV4-2	TRBJ2-7	-	-
CASSEGQGAFF	TGCGCCAGCAGTGAAGGTCAGGGGGCTTTCTTT	TRBV10-2	TRBJ1-1	-	few
CASSTPRGTAIPDTQYF	TGTGCCAGCAGTACACCGAGAGGGACAGCGATCCCGGATACGCAGTATTTT	TRBV28	TRBJ2-3	TRBD1	once
CSVEDLKDRVNTGELFF	TGCAGCGTTGAAGATCTCAAGGACAGGGTGAACACCGGGGAGCTGTTTTTT	TRBV29-1	TRBJ2-2	TRBD1	-
CASSPLRLGASPLHF	TGCGCCAGCAGCCCCCTCCGACTGGGCGCTTCACCCCTCCACTTT	TRBV4-1	TRBJ1-6	-	once
CSTRDGVPYNEQFF	TGCAGCACCCGGGACGGAGTCCCCTACAATGAGCAGTTCTTC	TRBV29-1	TRBJ2-1	-	-